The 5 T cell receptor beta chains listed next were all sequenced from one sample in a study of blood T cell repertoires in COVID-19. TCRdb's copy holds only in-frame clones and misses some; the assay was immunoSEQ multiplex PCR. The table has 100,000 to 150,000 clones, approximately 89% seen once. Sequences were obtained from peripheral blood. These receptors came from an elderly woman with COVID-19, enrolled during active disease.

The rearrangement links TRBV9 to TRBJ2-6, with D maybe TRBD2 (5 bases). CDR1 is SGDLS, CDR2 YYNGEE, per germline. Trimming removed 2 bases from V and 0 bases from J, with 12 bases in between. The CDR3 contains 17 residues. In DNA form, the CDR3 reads TGTGCCAGCAGCGTGGCTAGCAAAGTCTCTGGGGCCAACGTCCTGACTTTC. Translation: CASSVASKVSGANVLTF.

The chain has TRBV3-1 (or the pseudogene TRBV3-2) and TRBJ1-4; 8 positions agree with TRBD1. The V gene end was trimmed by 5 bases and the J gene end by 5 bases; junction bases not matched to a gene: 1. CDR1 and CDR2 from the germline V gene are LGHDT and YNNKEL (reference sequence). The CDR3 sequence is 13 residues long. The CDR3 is CASSAGGNEKLFF. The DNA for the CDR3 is TGTGCCAGCAGCGCAGGGGGCAATGAAAAACTGTTTTTT.

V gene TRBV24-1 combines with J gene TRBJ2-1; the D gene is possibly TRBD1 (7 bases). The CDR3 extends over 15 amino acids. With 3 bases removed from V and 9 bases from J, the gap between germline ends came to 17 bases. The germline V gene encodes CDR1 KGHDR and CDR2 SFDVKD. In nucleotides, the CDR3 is TGTGCCACCAGTGATACCGGAGGAGGGGGCGGTGAGCAGTTCTTC. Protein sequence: CATSDTGGGGGEQFF.

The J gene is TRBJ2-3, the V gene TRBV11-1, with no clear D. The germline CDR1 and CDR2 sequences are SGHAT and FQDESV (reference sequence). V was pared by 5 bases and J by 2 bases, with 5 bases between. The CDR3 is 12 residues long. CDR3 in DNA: TGTGCCAGCAGCCCGTCCACAGATACGCAGTATTTT. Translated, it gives CASSPSTDTQYF.

This CDR3 is CASSVTSGSYEQYF. CDR3 DNA: TGTGCCAGCAGCGTGACTAGCGGGAGTTACGAGCAGTACTTC. V is TRBV9 and J is TRBJ2-7; 12 bases align to TRBD2. V lost 2 bases to trimming and J lost 4 bases; unmatched junction nucleotides: 1. The CDR3 is 14 amino acids. The germline V gene has CDR1 SGDLS and CDR2 YYNGEE.